This T cell receptor (beta chain) was observed in a study of shared clonotypes between healthy human individuals. Generated by immunoSEQ multiplex PCR, the TCRdb table keeps only in-frame clones and is missing some. The sample includes 2,500,000 or so clones, 80% to 95% seen only once; the top ten take about 0.41%. V lost 2 bases to trimming and J lost 10 bases; unmatched junction nucleotides: 13. Germline V gene lookup returns CDR1 SGDLS and CDR2 YYNGEE. The CDR3 length is 16 residues. The chain employs TRBV9 and TRBJ1-1; 11 bases line up with TRBD1. Sequenced sample: naive CD4+ T cells from PBMCs. Subset here: CD45RA+ positively selected. This clonotype was obtained from a man aged 18 to 29 in good health. Some clones in this sample may be carry-over from other donors' samples. CDR3 in amino acids: CASSVYPGQGVMAAFF. The CDR3 nucleotides are TGTGCCAGCAGCGTGTACCCGGGACAGGGGGTGATGGCAGCTTTCTTT.